This is a list of T cell receptor beta chains from one sample in a study of T cells in tumors after PD-1 blockade. Method: immunoSEQ multiplex PCR; TCRdb's copy keeps in-frame clones and lacks some. The table shows 5,000 to 6,500 clones, with roughly 80% occurring only once. The sample in question was PBMCs, obtained after anti-PD-1 therapy. Receptors were obtained from a human donor with advanced basal cell or squamous cell carcinoma (not recorded which). The CDR3 runs from the conserved cysteine through the conserved F or W. A D gene is named only where the DNA matches it firmly. Clone size, where shown, is once, few, many, or a class for clones that have expanded.

CDR3 length,V gene,D gene,J gene,clone size,CDR3 DNA,CDR3 protein
13,TRBV5-1,TRBD1,TRBJ2-7,NA,TGCGCCAGCAGCAACAGGGGCGAAGGGGGGCAGTACTTC,CASSNRGEGGQYF
19,TRBV6-6,TRBD1,TRBJ1-5,NA,TGTGCCAGCAGTCTACATTCCGGGACAGGGGTTTATAGCAATCAGCCCCAGCATTTT,CASSLHSGTGVYSNQPQHF
14,TRBV30,TRBD1,TRBJ1-4,NA,TGTGCCTGGAGTGTAGGACAGGCTCCGAAAAAACTGTTTTTT,CAWSVGQAPKKLFF
14,TRBV7-9,TRBD1,TRBJ2-7,few,TGTGCCAGCAGCTTGCTTACAGGGGCCGACGAGCAGTACTTC,CASSLLTGADEQYF
15,TRBV24-1,TRBD2,TRBJ2-3,NA,TGTGCCACCAGTGATACCGGGGGGGGCACAGATACGCAGTATTTT,CATSDTGGGTDTQYF
17,TRBV4-3,NA,TRBJ1-4,NA,TGCGCCAGCAGCCAAGACAACCTAGGGGACAAGGAAGAAAAACTGTTTTTT,CASSQDNLGDKEEKLFF
12,TRBV12-3/TRBV12-4,NA,TRBJ2-7,NA,TGTGCCAGCAGCAGGGCTTCCTACGAGCAGTACTTC,CASSRASYEQYF
12,TRBV18,NA,TRBJ2-7,NA,TGTGCCAGCTCACAAGCCGAGTACGAGCAGTACTTC,CASSQAEYEQYF
18,TRBV3-1/TRBV3-2,NA,TRBJ1-3,NA,TGTGCCCCACTCGGGGGGGCCGGACAGAAATTCTCTGGAAACACCATATATTTT,CAPLGGAGQKFSGNTIYF
16,TRBV4-3,NA,TRBJ2-4,NA,TGCGCCAGCAGCCCCTCCCTAGTATTGAGCAAAAACATTCAGTACTTC,CASSPSLVLSKNIQYF
16,TRBV14,NA,TRBJ2-5,NA,TGTGCCAGCAGCCAAGATTTAGCCAGGCCCTGGGAGACCCAGTACTTC,CASSQDLARPWETQYF
14,TRBV24-1,TRBD1,TRBJ2-1,NA,TGTGCCACCAGTGATTCCGCGACAGGGCTAGAGCAGTTCTTC,CATSDSATGLEQFF
15,TRBV6-5,TRBD1,TRBJ2-5,NA,TGTGCCAGCAGTTACGGTAGGGGGCGGCAAGAGACCCAGTACTTC,CASSYGRGRQETQYF
15,TRBV27,NA,TRBJ2-5,NA,TGTGCCAGCAGTCCGAAACAAAAGCTCCAAGAGACCCAGTACTTC,CASSPKQKLQETQYF
16,TRBV5-1,TRBD2,TRBJ2-5,NA,TGCGCCAGCACGCTGGGACTAGCGGGGGGTAAAGAGACCCAGTACTTC,CASTLGLAGGKETQYF
14,TRBV7-8,TRBD1,TRBJ1-2,NA,TGTGCCAGCAGCTTGGACAGGGCTACCTATGGCTACACCTTC,CASSLDRATYGYTF
16,TRBV9,TRBD2,TRBJ2-3,NA,TGTGCCAGCAGCGCGGGGCCGCGGGGGGTGGTGGATACGCAGTATTTT,CASSAGPRGVVDTQYF
15,TRBV6-2/TRBV6-3,NA,TRBJ1-5,NA,TGTGCCAGCAGTTACGTACAGGCTAGCAATCAGCCCCAGCATTTT,CASSYVQASNQPQHF
15,TRBV2,TRBD1,TRBJ1-5,NA,TGTGCCAGCAGTGAGGGGGGGACAGGCAATCAGCCCCAGCATTTT,CASSEGGTGNQPQHF
14,TRBV7-2,NA,TRBJ1-1,NA,TGTGCCAGCAGCACTTGGACGGGGAACACTGAAGCTTTCTTT,CASSTWTGNTEAFF
18,TRBV3-1/TRBV3-2,NA,TRBJ2-3,NA,TGTGCCAGCAGCCAAGGCCCCAGCGGGTACGGTTTTGAGTATACGCAGTATTTT,CASSQGPSGYGFEYTQYF
18,TRBV27,TRBD1,TRBJ2-5,few,TGTGCCAGCAGTTTCAACCTGGGAGGGACAGGGCAACGCGGGACCCAGTACTTC,CASSFNLGGTGQRGTQYF
15,TRBV27,NA,TRBJ2-3,NA,TGTGCCAGCAGTTCCCCCCGGACAGCTTCAGATACGCAGTATTTT,CASSSPRTASDTQYF
13,TRBV9,NA,TRBJ2-1,NA,TGTGCCAGCAGCGTAGCTATCTACAATGAGCAGTTCTTC,CASSVAIYNEQFF
13,TRBV12-3/TRBV12-4,NA,TRBJ1-6,NA,TGTGCCAGCAGTTTAGCCCGGGGTTTCCCCCTCCACTTT,CASSLARGFPLHF
14,TRBV18,NA,TRBJ2-1,NA,TGTGCCAGCTCACCCTGGACGGACTACAATGAGCAGTTCTTC,CASSPWTDYNEQFF